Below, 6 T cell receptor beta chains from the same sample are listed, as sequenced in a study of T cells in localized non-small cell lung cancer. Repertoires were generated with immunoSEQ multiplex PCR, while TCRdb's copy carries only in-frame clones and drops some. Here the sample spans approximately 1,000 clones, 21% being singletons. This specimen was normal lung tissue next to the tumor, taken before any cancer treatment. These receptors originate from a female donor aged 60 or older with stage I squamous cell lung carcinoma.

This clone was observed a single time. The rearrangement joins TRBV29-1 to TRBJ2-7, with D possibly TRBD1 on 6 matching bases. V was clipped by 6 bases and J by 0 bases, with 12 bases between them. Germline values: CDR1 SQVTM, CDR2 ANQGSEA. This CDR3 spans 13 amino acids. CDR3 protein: CSVVDRSSYEQYF. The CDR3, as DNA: TGCAGCGTAGTTGACAGGAGCTCCTACGAGCAGTACTTC.

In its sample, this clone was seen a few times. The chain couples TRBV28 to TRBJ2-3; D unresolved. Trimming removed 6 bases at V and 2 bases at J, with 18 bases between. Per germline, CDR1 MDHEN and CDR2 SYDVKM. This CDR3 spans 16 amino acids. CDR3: CASSPIPGPATDTQYF. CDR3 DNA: TGTGCCAGCAGCCCAATCCCGGGCCCGGCCACAGATACGCAGTATTTT.

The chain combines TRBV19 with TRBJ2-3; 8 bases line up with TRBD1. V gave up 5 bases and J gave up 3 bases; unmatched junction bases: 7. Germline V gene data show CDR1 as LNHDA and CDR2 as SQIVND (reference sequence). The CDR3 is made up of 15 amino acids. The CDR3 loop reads CASSSDRGGTDTQYF. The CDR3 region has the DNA TGTGCCAGTAGTTCCGACAGGGGCGGGACAGATACGCAGTATTTT.

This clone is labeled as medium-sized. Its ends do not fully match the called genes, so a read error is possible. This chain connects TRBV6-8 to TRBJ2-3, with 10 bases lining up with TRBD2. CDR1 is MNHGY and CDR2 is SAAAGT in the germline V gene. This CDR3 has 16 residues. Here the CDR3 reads CAISDFEREGPDTQYF. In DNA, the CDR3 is TGTGCCATCAGTGACTTCGAGCGGGAGGGCCCAGATACGCAGTATTTT.

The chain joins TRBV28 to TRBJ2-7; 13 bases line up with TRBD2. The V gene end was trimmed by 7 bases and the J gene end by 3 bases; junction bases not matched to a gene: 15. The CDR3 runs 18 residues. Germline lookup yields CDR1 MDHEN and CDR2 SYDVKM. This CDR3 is CASKRLAGGPREIYEQYF. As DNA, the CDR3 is TGTGCCAGCAAAAGACTAGCGGGAGGCCCCCGAGAGATCTACGAGCAGTACTTC.

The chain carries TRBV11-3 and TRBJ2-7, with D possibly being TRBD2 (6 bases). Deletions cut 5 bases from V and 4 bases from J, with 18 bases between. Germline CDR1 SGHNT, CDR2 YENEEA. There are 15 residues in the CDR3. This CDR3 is CASSPTGDGPYEQYF. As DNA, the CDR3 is TGTGCCAGCAGCCCAACGGGGGACGGCCCGTACGAGCAGTACTTC.